This T cell receptor beta chain was captured by sequencing in a study of spatial heterogeneity in lung cancer. Study at large: PBMC collected at follow-up were sequenced when available, a median of roughly two years after resection. The average appearance count of each unique TCR and UMI combination in raw reads was more than ten.

The time point is: blood at routine non-recurrence follow-up after resection. In its sample, this clonotype was seen many times. MiXCR, run by TCRdb on the 5' RACE reads, gives a single entry per CDR3 protein. The table has tens of thousands of distinct CDR3 sequences, more than 6.5% seen once. Trimming took 0 bases from V and 8 from J, leaving 14 bases between them. CDR3 length: 14 residues. Germline CDR1 is SGHRS and CDR2 is YFSETQ. This receptor was obtained from a male donor with early-stage non-small cell lung cancer. This specimen was PBMCs, taken at follow-up. The chain joins TRBV5-1 to TRBJ1-2; D call uncertain. The CDR3 DNA follows: TGCGCCAGCAGCTTGGCCGAGGGTTTAGGAGGCTACACCTTC. Its translation: CASSLAEGLGGYTF.